This T cell receptor beta chain was identified during a study of blood T cells in healthy people across ages (dated by TCRdb to between 2014 and 2017). Regarding the complete study: Template switching captured roughly one uniquely barcoded TCR beta cDNA molecule per two T cells in model experiments. To track age-related changes in TCR beta repertoire diversity, the study relied on deep sequencing normalized with unique cDNA molecular identifiers. Four age groups were formed from the donors: young (average roughly 16 years), middle-aged (around 39), aged (roughly 58) and long-lived (less than 85). To avoid experimental bias, donors of different ages were spread randomly across the sequencing lanes. Using the same blood draw, the study looked at two additional independent replicas of 1 million unique cDNA reads for two donors, one aged 18 to 29 and the other aged 80 or older. General study outcomes and caveats: The CMV infection status of donors was not known, potentially confounding age-related changes in expanded clonotypes. Estimates of total diversity based on one million sequenced T cells were considered lower bounds and underestimates. Observed TCR beta diversity per million T cells fell roughly linearly with age, and a significant reduction was already apparent by age roughly 41. Bulk unsorted PBMC profiling prevented conclusive comparison of naive and antigen-experienced compartments. The percentage of naive T cells measured by flow cytometry correlated strongly with observed TCR beta diversity. Compared with the aged group, the long-lived group had more naive CD4+ T cells, fewer expanded clones and increased TCR diversity, suggesting age selection.

Systemically healthy Caucasian individuals from Russia, 39 in total and aged about 6 to 100 years, were included as donors. Each donor gave 9 to 10 milliliters of peripheral blood, collected into EDTA-treated Vacutainer tubes. Ficoll-Paque density-gradient centrifugation was used to isolate PBMCs, with at least 7 million per sample. Total RNA was extracted from PBMCs with Trizol reagent, with at least 6 micrograms obtained per sample. For every donor, flow cytometry on a PBMC aliquot measured the percentage of naive CD45RAhigh/CD27high T cells. The receptor library was made with 5' RACE. These reads were obtained on an Illumina HiSeq 2500. A second roughly 7 to 11 cycle PCR used a sample-barcoded 5' primer and a J-beta primer mix. A template-switch 5' adaptor carrying 12 random nucleotides introduced a unique molecular identifier onto each TCR beta cDNA molecule. Each sample yielded at least 3 million CDR3-containing paired-end reads. The Mint cDNA synthesis kit, primed by a TRBC-specific oligonucleotide, was used to synthesize first-strand cDNA from all RNA. Following uracil-DNA glycosylase treatment, all cDNA underwent a first 18-cycle PCR with the universal primers M1SS and BC2_uni_R. Per the original workflow: For normalization, 1 million high-quality reads, each with a distinct molecular identifier, were randomly selected from each sample. Reads with shared molecular identifiers were discarded instead of being binned into consensus sequences. MiTCR, run with a Q25 quality threshold and the strictest error-elimination algorithm, handled CDR3 identification, clonotype clustering and error correction. A nonparametric unseen species model with Euler transformation was used to estimate lower-bound total TCR beta diversity. TCRdb trimmed the raw reads at Q25, called clones with MiXCR and kept productive beta chains. CDR3 protein sequences are deduplicated, and each keeps its most common genes and DNA. It is TCRdb's table, rather than the study itself, that gives the V and J calls and clone size. The sample data list approximately 810,000 distinct CDR3 sequences, and less than 35% of these were observed just once. In total, the top ten clones hold roughly 17% of the sample.

In regard to this clonotype: The antigen this receptor binds is unknown. Base quality data are lacking; no much larger clone is found one base away.

From the cysteine up to the phenylalanine, the CDR3 has a length of 13 residues. Only the CDR3 DNA is retained, 39 bases long and in frame from the first base. The trim is 1 base for V and 7 bases for J, with a gap of 10 bases between the germline ends. According to the germline V gene, CDR1 reads SNHLY and CDR2 reads FYNNEI. The chain was built from TRBV2 and TRBJ1-2; a tentative D match to TRBD1 spans 6 bases. This sequence was found in a woman of 80 years or more in good health. The sequenced material came from blood. The CDR3 is CASSEEGGGGYTF. In nucleotides, the sequence is TGTGCCAGCAGTGAAGAAGGGGGAGGTGGCTACACCTTC.